This TCR beta chain was observed in a study of blood T cell repertoires in COVID-19. Turning to the study itself: Whether acute or convalescent, the COVID-19 samples came from the United States, Italy and Spain. T cells, B-cell-depleted T cells, or PBMCs provided the cDNA or gDNA that served as material.

As handled by the study authors: How many nucleated cells were present was estimated from reference gene primer amplification. Method: immunoSEQ multiplex PCR; TCRdb's copy keeps in-frame clones and lacks some. V and J calls and clone size follow that table, whereas D and trimming were derived from the DNA. Of around 81,000 clones in the sample, around 80% were seen once. Germline loops: CDR1 LNHDA, CDR2 SQIVND (reference sequence). The trim removed 5 bases at V and 12 bases at J, leaving 15 bases unmatched. CDR3 size: 14 residues. The chain is built from TRBV19 and TRBJ2-7, with 8 bases fitting TRBD1. The sequenced sample was peripheral blood. The TCR originated in a human donor in a cohort sampled during active COVID-19. The CDR3 protein is CASSPERSGTGRYF. The CDR3 DNA follows: TGTGCCAGTAGTCCCGAAAGATCCGGGACAGGTCGGTACTTC.